The clone carrying this TCR beta chain was seen repeatedly, ten times or more. Its cognate antigen is unknown. The data originate from a study of human T cells and chemical hapten exposure. Background on the study: Small differences in pooled library volume mainly drove the variation in TCR yields per sample. Overall study results and limits: Once DPC sensitization occurred, TCRs above 1 in 1000 frequency showed no change.

V shed 5 bases, J shed 4 bases, and the junction held 4 bases outside the gene matches. Germline V CDR1 and CDR2: MNHEY, SMNVEV (reference sequence). The CDR3 spans 16 residues. Attachment of unique molecular identifiers to individual cDNA molecules was performed in the library. Original processing methods: Sequenced samples showed a median of approximately 100,000 TCRs each, with counts running from around 24,000 to 710,000. TCRdb processed the RACE reads anew with MiXCR; each CDR3 protein has one entry. For this entry, the V and J calls and clone size follow TCRdb and not the study's own pipeline. In the table there are 28,000 or so distinct CDR3 sequences, 6% to 7.5% of which are singletons. Specified time point: healthy volunteer bleed at 2 weeks. Whole blood, unfractionated, served as the material for total RNA extraction.

Sequenced input: whole blood. This clonotype was obtained from a human donor in good health. Some clones in this sample may be carry-over from other donors' samples. V is TRBV27 and J is TRBJ2-3; 15 positions agree with TRBD2. The CDR3 here is CASSPRTSGGADTQYF. DNA for the CDR3: TGTGCCAGCAGTCCCCGGACTAGCGGGGGGGCAGATACGCAGTATTTT.